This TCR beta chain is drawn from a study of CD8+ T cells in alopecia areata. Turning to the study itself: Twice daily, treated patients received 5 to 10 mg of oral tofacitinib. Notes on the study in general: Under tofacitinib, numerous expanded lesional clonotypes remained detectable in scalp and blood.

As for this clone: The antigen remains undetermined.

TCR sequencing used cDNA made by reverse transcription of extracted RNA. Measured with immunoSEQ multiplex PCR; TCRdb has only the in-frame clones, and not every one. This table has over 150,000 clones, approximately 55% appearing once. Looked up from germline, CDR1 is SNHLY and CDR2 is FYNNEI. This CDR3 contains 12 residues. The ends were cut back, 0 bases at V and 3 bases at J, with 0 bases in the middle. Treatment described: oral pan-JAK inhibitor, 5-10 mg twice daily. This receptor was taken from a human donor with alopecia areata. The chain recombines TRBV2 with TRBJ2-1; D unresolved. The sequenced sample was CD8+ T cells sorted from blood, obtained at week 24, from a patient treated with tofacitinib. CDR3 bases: TGTGCCAGCAGTGAAGCCTACAATGAGCAGTTCTTC. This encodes CASSEAYNEQFF.